The clone carrying this TCR beta chain has a handful of counts. Its specificity is not known. TCRdb reprocessed the 5' RACE reads with MiXCR, giving one entry per CDR3 protein. The data hold about 140,000 distinct CDR3 sequences, with 7.5% to 9.5% observed a single time. The sample originates from a study of CD8 T cells in ankylosing spondylitis. Study-level findings and limits: Enrichment of disease-linked clones was reportedly significant in matched ankylosing spondylitis synovial fluid. Within peripheral blood, clones linked to disease were CD8+ and relatively rare.

CDR3 size: 13 residues. V lost 5 bases and J 4 bases, leaving 11 bases between the germline ends. This clonotype was sampled from a male donor with ankylosing spondylitis. V gene TRBV12-3 or TRBV12-4 combines with J gene TRBJ1-1, with D maybe TRBD1 (6 bases). Sequencing was done on a sample of synovial fluid, either unsorted or a sorted T cell fraction (not recorded which). CDR3 residues: CASSGQSGTEAFF. CDR3 DNA sequence: TGTGCCAGCAGTGGACAGTCTGGCACTGAAGCTTTCTTT.